This T cell receptor beta chain originates from a study of post-analysis software for immune sequencing data. Study as a whole: As for disease course, relapsing-remitting, secondary progressive and progressive-relapsing multiple sclerosis were all included.

Germline V gene lookup returns CDR1 KGHDR and CDR2 SFDVKD. The CDR3 consists of 14 residues. Unique molecular identifiers were built into the TCR beta cDNA libraries. Once about 0.85 to 11 million T cells were used, roughly 490,000 cDNA molecules resulted. Each CDR3 protein gets one entry after TCRdb re-called the PCR reads with MiXCR. Of fewer than 850,000 distinct CDR3 sequences listed, just under 30% were seen once; the top ten hold around 0.6%. Notes on the study in general: Same-batch preparations were strongly co-clustered by F measure. Controls' normalized Chao1 diversity significantly exceeded that of multiple sclerosis patients. Five TRBV segments, TRBV5-6, TRBV5-1 and TRBV20-1 among them, were found more frequent in patients than controls.

Comments on this clonotype: Its antigen is undetermined. A junction boundary mismatches the germline segment, possibly from a read error.

The rearrangement links TRBV24-1 to TRBJ2-2; 7 positions match TRBD2. The source of this sequence is a girl between 5 and 17 years old with multiple sclerosis. What was sequenced was blood. CDR3 amino acids: CATAGEANIGELFF. In nucleotides, the CDR3 is TGTGCCACCGCGGGGGAGGCGAACATCGGGGAGCTGTTTTTT.